The 2 T cell receptor beta chains below all came from one sample that was sequenced in a study of monozygotic twins with cystic fibrosis (dated by TCRdb to about 2021). Library prep was done by the immunoSEQ multiplex PCR assay. The clones in this table, taken by TCRdb from immuneACCESS, are in-frame only. Not every clone is retained; where verified, under half of the shortfall comes from an unresolved V gene, and the cause of the rest is unknown. The sample data list tens of thousands of clones, and roughly 97% of these were observed just once. Roughly 0.15% of the sample rests with the top ten. Sequencing used blood. Receptors originate from a girl aged 10-17 years with cystic fibrosis.

The chain has TRBV6-5 and TRBJ2-2; D not resolved. This CDR3 spans 15 amino acids. Deletions cut 4 bases from V and 2 bases from J, with 11 bases between. From germline, CDR1 is MNHEY and CDR2 SVGAGI. The CDR3 here is CASSSTTRNTGELFF. Here the CDR3 DNA reads TGTGCCAGCAGTTCCACGACCAGAAACACCGGGGAGCTGTTTTTT.

The sample holds one count of this clone. This chain uses TRBV7-2 with TRBJ2-7, with 12 bases matching TRBD1. Germline CDR1 SGHTA, CDR2 FQGNSA. V gave up 3 bases and J gave up 0 bases; unmatched junction bases: 3. The CDR3 sequence is 16 residues long. CDR3 sequence (DNA): TGTGCCAGCAGCTTCGGGACAGGGGGCATCTCCTACGAGCAGTACGTC. Residues: CASSFGTGGISYEQYV.